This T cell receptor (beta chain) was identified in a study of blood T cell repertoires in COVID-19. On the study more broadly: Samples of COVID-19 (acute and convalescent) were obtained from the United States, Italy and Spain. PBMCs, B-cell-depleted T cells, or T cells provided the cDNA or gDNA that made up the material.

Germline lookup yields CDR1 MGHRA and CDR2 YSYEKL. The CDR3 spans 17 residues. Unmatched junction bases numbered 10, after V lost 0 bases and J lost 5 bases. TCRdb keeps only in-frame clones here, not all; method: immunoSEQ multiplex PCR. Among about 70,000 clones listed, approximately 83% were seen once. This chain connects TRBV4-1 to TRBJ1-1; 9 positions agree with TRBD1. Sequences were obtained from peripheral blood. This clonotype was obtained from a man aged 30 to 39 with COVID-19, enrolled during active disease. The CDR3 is CASSQEARGQGRTEAFF. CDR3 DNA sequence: TGCGCCAGCAGCCAAGAGGCACGTGGACAGGGGCGGACTGAAGCTTTCTTT.